The clone carrying this T cell receptor (beta chain) was seen a handful of times. Its antigen is unknown. Two oligonucleotides, mixed equimolar, formed the beta constant-region primer covering TRBC1 and TRBC2. The ligated cDNA underwent four PCR rounds using SP2 and nested alpha and beta constant-region primers. TCRdb independently ran MiXCR on the UMI-ligation and nested PCR reads; one entry per CDR3 protein. Altogether 80,000 to 95,000 distinct CDR3 sequences are present, approximately 9.2% being singletons, with the ten largest covering over 0.95%. This record comes from a study of naive and memory T cell subsets. Germline CDR1 and CDR2: SGHTA and FQGNSA. There are 17 residues in the CDR3. Losses at the gene ends were 1 base for V and 5 bases for J; bases not matched to a gene: 7. Whole-study findings and limits: Clonotypes here are unpaired alpha or beta chain sequences. Naive and memory subsets had different power law exponents for TCR abundance. A few larger clonotypes appeared in naive repertoires, especially CD8, possibly memory cells re-expressing CD45RA.

After CD4 positive bead selection, the CD4-negative fraction gave CD8 T cells. Sequencing was performed on naive CD8+ T cells from blood. J is TRBJ2-1 and V is TRBV7-2, with TRBD2 identical over 11 bases. This receptor was identified in a human donor in good health. The CDR3 nucleotides are TGTGCCAGCAGCTTAGTAACTAGCGGGAGAATCAACAATGAGCAGTTCTTC. Its translation is CASSLVTSGRINNEQFF.